This entry lists 5 T cell receptor beta chains sequenced from one sample in a study of T-cell reconstitution after alpha-beta-depleted transplantation in children. Unique molecular identifiers were used in preparing the TCRbeta library. TCRdb called the PCR reads again in MiXCR, with one record for every CDR3 protein. Among about 510,000 distinct CDR3 sequences listed, roughly 11% were seen once. The material was PBMCs, mostly from graft donor cells, obtained 180 days after TCRalphabeta/CD19-depleted stem cell transplant. The receptor set was obtained from a female patient aged 2-9 years who had a stem cell transplant for aplastic anemia, so the T cells may come from the graft donor.

This chain joins TRBV24-1 and TRBJ2-1, with 7 bases lining up with TRBD2. J lost 5 bases, V lost 3 bases, and 3 bases had no gene match. The germline CDR1 and CDR2 sequences are KGHDR and SFDVKD. The CDR3 has 14 amino acids. In DNA form, the CDR3 reads TGTGCCACCAGTGATAGCGGGAATCACAATGAGCAGTTCTTC. Translating gives CATSDSGNHNEQFF.

The gene calls are TRBV4-3 and TRBJ2-7, with TRBD1 matching over 7 bases. V shed 3 bases, J shed 0 bases, and the junction held 5 bases outside the gene matches. CDR1 is LGHNA and CDR2 is YSLEER in the germline V gene. The CDR3 extends over 15 amino acids. CDR3 amino acids: CASSQWTGASYEQYV. CDR3 DNA: TGCGCCAGCAGCCAGTGGACAGGAGCCTCCTACGAGCAGTACGTC.

This clonotype came up a few times. CDR3 loop: CASSASLGQGAPNSGNTIYF. In nucleotides, the CDR3 is TGTGCCAGCAGCGCAAGTCTGGGACAGGGGGCCCCTAACTCTGGAAACACCATATATTTT. The chain joins TRBV9 to TRBJ1-3, with 12 positions matching TRBD1. The CDR3 length is 20 residues. Germline V gene data show CDR1 as SGDLS and CDR2 as YYNGEE. Trimming cost V 3 bases and J 0 bases; bases outside gene matches: 13. Full variable domain (remainder filled in from reference TRBV9 and TRBJ1-3): DSGVTQTPKHLITATGQRVTLRCSPRSGDLSVYWYQQSLDQGLQFLIQYYNGEERAKGNILERFSAQQFPDLHSELNLSSLELGDSALYFCASSASLGQGAPNSGNTIYFGEGSWLTVV.

This clonotype was counted at least ten times. V is TRBV20-1 and J is TRBJ2-1, with 12 bases matching TRBD2. J lost 6 bases, V lost 1 base, and 1 base had no gene match. Per the germline V gene, CDR1 is DFQATT and CDR2 is SNEGSKA (reference sequence). CDR3 length: 14 residues. Written as DNA, the CDR3 is TGCAGTGCTAGAGGACTAGCGGGAGTCAATGAGCAGTTCTTC. It codes for CSARGLAGVNEQFF.

This clonotype was detected many times. The chain is built from TRBV3-1 and TRBJ2-1, with 14 nucleotides matching TRBD2. The germline V gene encodes CDR1 LGHDT and CDR2 YNNKEL (reference sequence). Germline trimming cut 4 bases from V and 9 bases from J; bases unmatched to any gene: 5. The CDR3 totals 15 residues. The CDR3 coding sequence is TGTGCCAGCAGCCCGGGACTAGCGGGAGTTGGTGAGCAGTTCTTC. Translating gives CASSPGLAGVGEQFF.